One and the same sample provided the 23 T cell receptor beta chains below, sequenced in a study of cytomegalovirus exposure and HLA in healthy donors. Profiling relied on immunoSEQ multiplex PCR, and the TCRdb table lists in-frame clones only, not all of them. The sample records tens of thousands of clones, roughly 95% being singletons. Sequencing was performed on PBMCs. All receptors come from a woman aged 18 to 35 in good health and CMV-seropositive.

For the CDR3, the DNA is TGCGCCAGCAGCCATCCTACAGGGGGCCGAGCTTTCTTT. It encodes CASSHPTGGRAFF. J is TRBJ1-1 and V is TRBV4-3; TRBD1 agrees at 9 bases. The CDR3 has 13 residues. Germline CDR1 reads LGHNA; CDR2 reads YSLEER. V gave up 3 bases and J gave up 10 bases; unmatched junction bases: 6.

The rearrangement joins TRBV28 to TRBJ2-3, with D possibly TRBD1 on 5 matching bases. This CDR3 has 17 amino acids. Germline V gene lookup returns CDR1 MDHEN and CDR2 SYDVKM. The germline V and J ends were trimmed by 3 bases and 0 bases, with 16 bases remaining between them. CDR3 amino acids: CASSFSSGTGSTDTQYF. The CDR3 DNA reads as TGTGCCAGCAGTTTTTCAAGTGGAACAGGCAGCACAGATACGCAGTATTTT.

The chain combines TRBV2 with TRBJ2-7, with D perhaps matching TRBD1 (5 bases). Germline assignment: CDR1 SNHLY and CDR2 FYNNEI. V dropped 0 bases and J dropped 7 bases, with 10 bases sitting between them. The CDR3 contains 13 residues. The CDR3 loop is CASSEARAGEQYF. As DNA, the CDR3 is TGTGCCAGCAGTGAAGCGCGAGCAGGGGAGCAGTACTTC.

V and J are TRBV4-3 and TRBJ2-3; TRBD1 agrees at 9 bases. The CDR3 has 15 amino acids. The ends lost 1 base at V and 4 bases at J; junction bases unmatched: 3. In germline, CDR1 is LGHNA, CDR2 YSLEER. The CDR3 nucleotides read TGCGCCAGCAGCCAAGGAGACAGGGGGGCAGATACGCAGTATTTT. It encodes CASSQGDRGADTQYF.

The rearrangement links TRBV7-2 to TRBJ1-1; TRBD1 might be the D (6 bases). The CDR3 length is 14 residues. Trimming took 5 bases from V and 1 from J, leaving 11 bases between them. CDR1 and CDR2 (germline): SGHTA, FQGNSA. CDR3 DNA sequence: TGTGCCAGCAGCCGCGAAGGGGGGAACACTGAAGCTTTCTTT. Translation: CASSREGGNTEAFF.

The rearrangement links TRBV27 to TRBJ2-3, with D possibly TRBD2 on 6 matching bases. There are 15 residues in the CDR3. The germline CDR1 and CDR2 sequences are MNHEY and SMNVEV (reference sequence). Trimming cost V 5 bases and J 5 bases, with 17 bases left between them. CDR3 coding DNA: TGTGCCAGCAGTCCCCGGGACTTGCGTGGAGATACGCAGTATTTT. Protein sequence: CASSPRDLRGDTQYF.

This chain links TRBV7-9 with TRBJ2-1; possibly TRBD2 for D (5 bases). Trimming took 0 bases from V and 1 from J, leaving 10 bases between them. Germline lookup yields CDR1 SEHNR and CDR2 FQNEAQ (reference sequence). This CDR3 is built from 16 residues. As DNA, the CDR3 is TGTGCCAGCAGCTTAGCGGACTCGAGATCCTACAATGAGCAGTTCTTC. Encoded protein: CASSLADSRSYNEQFF.

In its sample, this clone was seen a few times. This rearrangement joins TRBV11-2 to TRBJ1-1, with 7 bases fitting TRBD1. Trimming at V came to 1 base and at J to 0 bases, leaving 5 bases not matched to a gene. This CDR3 is 16 amino acids long. The germline CDR1 and CDR2 sequences are SGHAT and FQNNGV. CDR3 in amino acids: CASSLVGGQMNTEAFF. For the CDR3, the DNA is TGTGCCAGCAGCTTAGTTGGGGGACAGATGAACACTGAAGCTTTCTTT.

The rearrangement uses TRBV28 and TRBJ1-1; possible D gene TRBD1, 5 bases. The V end was cut by 5 bases, the J end by 6 bases, with 10 bases between. CDR3 length equals 12 residues. The germline V gene has CDR1 MDHEN and CDR2 SYDVKM. CDR3 protein: CASSLWTSEAFF. The CDR3 DNA is TGTGCCAGCAGTCTCTGGACATCTGAAGCTTTCTTT.

The chain uses TRBV6-1 and TRBJ1-2; maybe TRBD1 (6 bases). Trimming stripped 1 base from V and 8 bases from J, with 14 bases between. Per germline, CDR1 MNHNS and CDR2 SASEGT. This CDR3 region has 14 residues. CDR3 nucleotides: TGTGCCAGCAGTGAAGGGTTGGGGGCCGACGGCTACACCTTC. It is translated as CASSEGLGADGYTF.

The J gene is TRBJ2-7, the V gene TRBV27; D unclear. The germline V gene has CDR1 MNHEY and CDR2 SMNVEV (reference sequence). This CDR3 spans 13 amino acids. V lost 8 bases, J lost 7 bases, and 18 bases lay in between. The CDR3 sequence: CASRPDSLGEQYF. In DNA, the CDR3 is TGTGCCAGCCGGCCTGACTCCCTCGGGGAGCAGTACTTC.

The rearrangement uses TRBV25-1 and TRBJ2-4, with 9 bases matching TRBD1. Germline V gene sequence: CDR1 MGHDK, CDR2 SYGVNS. V dropped 5 bases and J dropped 7; count of bases not matched to a gene: 9. CDR3 length equals 15 residues. The CDR3 sequence: CASSNEQGASNIQYF. CDR3 in DNA: TGTGCCAGCAGTAATGAACAGGGGGCTAGTAACATTCAGTACTTC.

The rearrangement uses TRBV5-1 and TRBJ2-7, with 10 bases lining up with TRBD1. Losses at the gene ends were 6 bases for V and 3 bases for J; bases not matched to a gene: 12. Germline CDR1 and CDR2: SGHRS and YFSETQ. The CDR3 is 16 amino acids. CDR3 residues: CASTIGGTGVIYEQYF. The CDR3 DNA reads as TGCGCCAGCACCATTGGAGGGACAGGGGTGATCTACGAGCAGTACTTC.

The V gene is TRBV28, the J gene TRBJ1-5, with D possibly matching TRBD1 (6 bases). Trimming pared 5 bases from V and 0 bases from J, leaving 14 bases between. This CDR3 contains 16 residues. Germline values: CDR1 MDHEN, CDR2 SYDVKM. CDR3 in amino acids: CASSAGTQYSNQPQHF. The CDR3 bases are TGTGCCAGCAGTGCCGGGACACAGTATAGCAATCAGCCCCAGCATTTT.

The chain carries TRBV7-9 and TRBJ1-4; D not certain. Germline loops: CDR1 SEHNR, CDR2 FQNEAQ (reference sequence). This CDR3 is 14 amino acids long. V was cut by 4 bases and J by 2 bases, with 8 bases left in between. In DNA, the CDR3 is TGTGCCAGCAGCTCTAGAGGGACTAATGAAAAACTGTTTTTT. It encodes CASSSRGTNEKLFF.

V and J are TRBV28 and TRBJ2-5, with TRBD2 identical over 9 bases. With 5 bases clipped from V and 1 base from J, the junction kept 2 bases outside the gene matches. CDR1 and CDR2 from the germline V gene are MDHEN and SYDVKM. CDR3 length equals 14 residues. The CDR3 spells CASSEGLAQETQYF. The CDR3 DNA reads as TGTGCCAGCAGTGAGGGACTAGCCCAAGAGACCCAGTACTTC.

J is TRBJ2-6 and V is TRBV27; D gene ambiguous. Per the germline V gene, CDR1 is MNHEY and CDR2 is SMNVEV (reference sequence). V was cut by 6 bases and J by 0 bases, with 6 bases left in between. This CDR3 spans 14 amino acids. CDR3 loop: CASSRSSGANVLTF. DNA of the CDR3: TGTGCCAGCAGCCGGAGCTCTGGGGCCAACGTCCTGACTTTC.

This chain joins TRBV7-9 and TRBJ1-3; a weak D match, TRBD1 (6 bases). Looked up from germline, CDR1 is SEHNR and CDR2 is FQNEAQ (reference sequence). The V and J ends lost 6 bases and 2 bases respectively, with 14 bases between them. CDR3 length: 15 residues. The CDR3: CASSLIQGTGNTIYF. The DNA of the CDR3 is TGTGCCAGCAGTTTAATACAGGGCACTGGAAACACCATATATTTT. Full variable domain (outside the CDR3, taken from reference TRBV7-9 and TRBJ1-3): DTGVSQNPRHKITKRGQNVTFRCDPISEHNRLYWYRQTLGQGPEFLTYFQNEAQLEKSRLLSDRFSAERPKGSFSTLEIQRTEQGDSAMYLCASSLIQGTGNTIYFGEGSWLTVV.

The rearrangement links TRBV27 to TRBJ2-7, with TRBD2 matching over 10 bases. Germline CDR1 reads MNHEY; CDR2 reads SMNVEV (reference sequence). The CDR3 runs to 14 residues. V shed 4 bases and J 4 bases; nucleotides not matched to a gene: 4. CDR3 region: CASSYSSGSYEQYF. CDR3 bases: TGTGCCAGCAGTTATTCTAGCGGGAGTTACGAGCAGTACTTC.

This chain uses TRBV18 with TRBJ1-2, with 9 bases that match TRBD1. J was trimmed by 0 bases and V by 3 bases; bases with no gene match: 17. CDR1 and CDR2 from the germline V gene are KGHSH and LQKENI. There are 20 residues in the CDR3. CDR3: CASSPRRKQGAKLTNYGYTF. For the CDR3, the DNA is TGTGCCAGCTCACCCAGGCGAAAACAGGGGGCAAAACTTACTAACTATGGCTACACCTTC.

Points on this clone: Within the sample, other DNA sequences also encode this same CDR3. This chain uses TRBV30 with TRBJ1-5; D unresolved. CDR1 is GTSNPN and CDR2 is SVGIG in the germline V gene (reference sequence). The CDR3 consists of 14 residues. Trimming pared 0 bases from V and 2 bases from J, leaving 8 bases between. The CDR3 loop is CAWSVGRGNQPQHF. CDR3 bases: TGTGCCTGGAGTGTTGGGAGGGGCAATCAGCCCCAGCATTTT. Full variable domain (rest looked up from reference TRBV30 and TRBJ1-5): SQTIHQWPATLVQPVGSPLSLECTVEGTSNPNLYWYRQAAGRGLQLLFYSVGIGQISSEVPQNLSASRPQDRQFILSSKKLLLSDSGFYLCAWSVGRGNQPQHFGDGTRLSIL.

The chain recombines TRBV6-1 with TRBJ2-7; 11 bases align to TRBD1. Germline CDR1 reads MNHNS; CDR2 reads SASEGT. The CDR3 sequence is 14 residues long. Losses at the gene ends were 7 bases for V and 3 bases for J; bases not matched to a gene: 5. The CDR3 spells CASISGTGGYEQYF. In nucleotides, the CDR3 is TGTGCCAGCATTTCAGGGACAGGGGGCTACGAGCAGTACTTC.

This chain joins TRBV6-5 and TRBJ2-7; TRBD1 is a possible D gene (6 bases). The germline V gene encodes CDR1 MNHEY and CDR2 SVGAGI. This CDR3 has 11 amino acids. The V gene lost 6 bases and the J gene lost 7 bases, with 10 bases spanning the gap. CDR3 residues: CASSRGQEQYF. In DNA form, the CDR3 reads TGTGCCAGCAGCCGCGGACAGGAGCAGTACTTC.